The present T cell receptor beta chain was sequenced within a study of CD8+ T cells in alopecia areata. Whole-study context: Among treated patients, oral tofacitinib was administered at 5 to 10 mg twice daily. Scoring of treated patients' severity used the percentage of affected scalp area.

Stated treatment: oral pan-JAK inhibitor, 5-10 mg twice daily. CDR3 length: 15 residues. CDR1 is SEHNR, CDR2 FQNEAQ, per germline (reference sequence). V lost 1 base to trimming and J lost 10 bases; unmatched junction nucleotides: 10. Study findings and constraints: Persistence of many expanded lesional clones was seen in scalp and blood during tofacitinib. Scalp sequencing captures resident alphabeta T cells of normal skin too.

The authors extracted RNA and reverse transcribed it into cDNA as the sequencing template. Some clones are missing from TCRdb's copy, which holds only in-frame ones; the method was immunoSEQ multiplex PCR. The repertoire holds some 110,000 clones, roughly three fifths seen once, with approximately 12% in the top ten. Comment on this clone: The antigen remains undetermined.

J is TRBJ2-1 and V is TRBV7-9, with TRBD2 matching over 7 bases. This TCR was sampled from a human donor with alopecia areata. Sequencing used CD8+ T cells sorted from blood, obtained at week 24, from a patient treated with tofacitinib. The chain's CDR3 is CASSLGPGTTVEQFF. DNA for the CDR3: TGTGCCAGCAGCTTAGGACCCGGGACTACTGTCGAGCAGTTCTTC.